This TCR beta chain was sequenced for a study of regulatory and conventional T cells in RAG deficiency. This clone appeared a few times. The method was immunoSEQ multiplex PCR; TCRdb's version includes in-frame clones alone and lacks a portion of them. The repertoire holds under 35,000 clones, with 70% to 80% as singletons. Genomic DNA came from blood conventional CD4+ T cells gated CD25-low CD127-high. The same sample was also studied in work on regulatory T cells. As that study records: Primers: 52 TRBV forward and 13 TRBJ reverse.

The receptor's source is a human donor in good health. The sample taken for sequencing was CD4+ effector T cells sorted from blood.

The CDR3 DNA sequence: TGTGCCAGCAGTTGGGGACAGGCACCGTATGGCTACACCTTC. This codes for CASSWGQAPYGYTF. This rearrangement joins TRBV6-5 to TRBJ1-2; 8 bases line up with TRBD1. The CDR3 consists of 14 residues. J was trimmed by 5 bases and V by 4 bases; bases with no gene match: 6. Germline V gene lookup returns CDR1 MNHEY and CDR2 SVGAGI.